This is a list of T cell receptor beta chains from one sample in a study of response to subunit inactivated influenza vaccine. MiXCR, applied by TCRdb to the RT-PCR reads, yields one record per CDR3 protein. Counted here are almost 600,000 distinct CDR3 sequences, 12% to 15% occurring once; the ten biggest clones make up 11%. This sample comprised PBMCs from blood, obtained 11 to 12 days after vaccination. These receptors were taken from a man aged 45-60 years who received an inactivated influenza vaccine. Each CDR3 is given with its conserved first and last residue. D genes are given only for firm matches. Part of the rows lack a size; the others show once, few, many or a class for expanded clones.

v_gene	abundance	d_gene	j_gene	CDR3aa	CDR3nt
TRBV6-1	few	-	TRBJ2-5	CASSRTVGETQYF	TGTGCCAGCTCGAGAACGGTCGGGGAGACCCAGTACTTC
TRBV7-9	few	-	TRBJ1-5	CASSLGGVGPQPQHF	TGTGCCAGCAGCTTAGGGGGGGTCGGACCTCAGCCCCAGCATTTT
TRBV20-1	-	TRBD2	TRBJ2-7	CSASSSGGADEQYF	TGCAGTGCTAGTTCAAGCGGGGGGGCCGACGAGCAGTACTTC
TRBV7-9	many	-	TRBJ2-5	CASSLVKLQETQYF	TGTGCCAGCAGCTTAGTCAAGCTCCAAGAGACCCAGTACTTC
TRBV24-1	many	-	TRBJ2-1	CATSDPSTGSYNEQFF	TGTGCCACCAGTGATCCATCGACAGGCTCCTACAATGAGCAGTTCTTC
TRBV5-1	many	TRBD1	TRBJ2-6	CASSYGQGVGSGANVLTF	TGCGCCAGCAGCTATGGACAGGGGGTAGGCTCTGGGGCCAACGTCCTGACTTTC
TRBV18	few	TRBD2	TRBJ2-3	CASSPAGGARRTDTQYF	TGTGCCAGCTCACCCGCCGGGGGGGCCCGTCGCACAGATACGCAGTATTTT
TRBV3-1	few	-	TRBJ1-2	CASSQDISGFGYTF	TGTGCCAGCAGCCAAGATATTTCGGGTTTTGGCTACACCTTC
TRBV12-3/TRBV12-4	few	TRBD2	TRBJ2-5	CASRPLAGGLQETQYF	TGTGCCAGCAGACCTCTAGCGGGGGGTCTCCAAGAGACCCAGTACTTC
TRBV4-3	few	-	TRBJ1-1	CASSQDPAGMNTEAFF	TGCGCCAGCAGCCAAGATCCAGCAGGGATGAACACTGAAGCTTTCTTT
TRBV12-3/TRBV12-4	-	TRBD1	TRBJ1-6	CASSDRQGSDNSPLHF	TGTGCCAGCAGTGATCGACAGGGTTCGGATAATTCACCCCTCCACTTT
TRBV4-2	many	-	TRBJ2-3	CASSQESYGRGPDTQYF	TGTGCCAGCAGCCAAGAGTCGTACGGGAGAGGGCCAGATACGCAGTATTTT
TRBV5-1	-	-	TRBJ2-3	CASSPAGAQDTQYF	TGCGCCAGCAGCCCAGCGGGCGCCCAAGATACGCAGTATTTT
TRBV3-1	-	-	TRBJ2-3	CASSLRLASGRRTQYF	TGTGCCAGCAGCCTCAGACTGGCGAGTGGTAGAAGAACGCAGTATTTT
TRBV20-1	-	-	TRBJ2-3	CIAKCSSGGGPDTQYF	TGCATTGCCAAGTGTTCTAGCGGAGGGGGCCCAGATACGCAGTATTTT
TRBV11-1	few	TRBD1	TRBJ2-7	CASSAEGQSYEQYF	TGTGCCAGCAGCGCCGAGGGACAGTCCTACGAGCAGTACTTC
TRBV7-9	-	TRBD1	TRBJ1-2	CASSIGTGHGYTF	TGTGCCAGCAGCATTGGGACAGGGCATGGCTACACCTTC
TRBV25-1	few	-	TRBJ1-5	CASSNGRLEPQHF	TGTGCCAGCAGTAACGGGAGGTTGGAGCCCCAGCATTTT
TRBV20-1	-	-	TRBJ1-2	CSAPSTQGGGGYTF	TGCAGTGCCCCTAGCACTCAGGGAGGAGGCGGCTACACCTTC
TRBV5-1	many	-	TRBJ2-7	CASSLSELYEQYF	TGCGCCAGCAGCCTATCCGAATTATACGAGCAGTACTTC
TRBV7-8	-	TRBD2	TRBJ2-3	CASSLIPTSGRSTDTQYF	TGTGCCAGCAGCTTAATCCCCACTAGCGGGAGAAGCACAGATACGCAGTATTTT
TRBV5-1	-	-	TRBJ2-3	CASSLMGSSTDTQYF	TGCGCCAGCAGCTTGATGGGCAGTAGCACAGATACGCAGTATTTT
TRBV25-1	-	-	TRBJ2-3	CASSEHRGNADTQYF	TGTGCCAGCAGTGAACATAGGGGTAACGCAGATACGCAGTATTTT
TRBV7-6	-	-	TRBJ2-2	CASSFGVAPGTGELFF	TGTGCCAGCAGCTTCGGGGTAGCCCCGGGCACCGGGGAGCTGTTTTTT
TRBV27	-	-	TRBJ2-1	CASIWRRDEQFF	TGTGCCAGCATCTGGCGCCGGGACGAGCAGTTCTTC
TRBV28	few	-	TRBJ2-5	CASSPQGVGTQYF	TGTGCCAGCAGTCCTCAGGGTGTAGGGACCCAGTACTTC
TRBV20-1	-	-	TRBJ2-4	CSAGPPGIQYF	TGCAGTGCCGGACCCCCGGGAATTCAGTACTTC
TRBV12-3/TRBV12-4	-	TRBD2	TRBJ2-7	CASRTGTRRGSQTYEQYF	TGTGCCAGCAGAACCGGGACGCGGCGGGGGTCACAAACCTACGAGCAGTACTTC
TRBV2	few	TRBD2	TRBJ2-2	CASRATSGGTGELFF	TGTGCCAGCAGGGCGACTAGCGGGGGCACCGGGGAGCTGTTTTTT
TRBV4-1	-	TRBD1	TRBJ2-2	CASSQDNRGRVGELFF	TGCGCCAGCAGCCAGGATAACAGGGGGCGCGTCGGGGAGCTGTTTTTT
TRBV5-1	many	TRBD2	TRBJ2-2	CASSQAGVRNTGELFF	TGCGCCAGCAGCCAAGCGGGAGTAAGGAACACCGGGGAGCTGTTTTTT
TRBV5-5	-	TRBD1	TRBJ2-1	CASSSGQGAINEQFF	TGTGCCAGCAGCTCGGGACAGGGGGCTATCAATGAGCAGTTCTTC
TRBV6-5	-	TRBD2	TRBJ2-2	CASSFGLAHRNGELFF	TGTGCCAGCAGTTTCGGACTAGCGCATAGGAACGGGGAGCTGTTTTTT
TRBV27	few	TRBD2	TRBJ2-4	CASSRLAKSIQYF	TGTGCCAGCAGCCGACTAGCCAAAAGCATTCAGTACTTC
TRBV7-8	-	-	TRBJ1-1	CASSSSHTEAFF	TGTGCCAGCAGCTCGAGCCACACTGAAGCTTTCTTT
TRBV7-9	few	-	TRBJ2-7	CASSLRVDYEQYF	TGTGCCAGCAGCCTTCGAGTGGACTACGAGCAGTACTTC
TRBV28	-	-	TRBJ2-3	CASWDSITDTQYF	TGTGCCAGCTGGGACTCAATCACAGATACGCAGTATTTT
TRBV24-1	-	-	TRBJ2-3	CATEYTDTQYF	TGTGCCACGGAATACACAGATACGCAGTATTTT
TRBV12-3/TRBV12-4	-	TRBD2	TRBJ2-3	CASSTLAGGLTDTQYF	TGTGCCAGCAGTACCTTAGCGGGGGGGCTCACAGATACGCAGTATTTT
TRBV5-1	few	-	TRBJ2-5	CASSLARRAKTQYF	TGCGCCAGCAGCTTGGCGAGACGGGCGAAGACCCAGTACTTC
TRBV7-2	-	TRBD2	TRBJ2-3	CASSRPTSGDPTDTQYF	TGTGCCAGCAGCCGGCCGACTAGCGGGGACCCCACAGATACGCAGTATTTT
TRBV2	-	-	TRBJ2-5	CASRMTVFQETQYF	TGTGCCAGCAGAATGACAGTATTCCAAGAGACCCAGTACTTC
TRBV28	many	TRBD1	TRBJ1-2	CASSPQGAGSYGYTF	TGTGCCAGCAGCCCACAGGGGGCCGGTTCCTATGGCTACACCTTC
TRBV6-2/TRBV6-3	-	TRBD2	TRBJ2-1	CASSYSDPWGGDEQFF	TGTGCCAGCAGTTACTCAGATCCCTGGGGGGGAGATGAGCAGTTCTTC
TRBV11-3	few	-	TRBJ2-1	CASSLAYNYNEQFF	TGTGCCAGCAGCTTAGCTTACAACTACAATGAGCAGTTCTTC
TRBV5-1	-	-	TRBJ2-5	CASRPSPFWGQETQYF	TGCGCCAGCAGACCTAGCCCTTTCTGGGGCCAAGAGACCCAGTACTTC
TRBV11-2	few	-	TRBJ2-7	CASSSGTDVYEQYF	TGTGCCAGCAGCTCCGGGACCGATGTATACGAGCAGTACTTC
TRBV20-1	-	TRBD2	TRBJ2-3	CSALVGGREGPDTQYF	TGCAGTGCCCTGGTCGGCGGGCGGGAGGGCCCAGATACGCAGTATTTT